This is a list of T cell receptor beta chains from one sample in a study of radiation and T cells in renal cell carcinoma. Produced via immunoSEQ multiplex PCR; TCRdb's table is partial and in-frame only. The repertoire holds about 100,000 clones, with around 84% as singletons. The material was blood, obtained from a patient whose treatment included radiotherapy and nephrectomy. The receptors shown here come from a man aged 55 to 70 with renal cell carcinoma. CDR3s include the opening cysteine and the closing phenylalanine or tryptophan. D genes are given only for firm matches. A clone size is listed for some rows: how often the clone was seen (once, few, many), or a class if it is expanded.

v_call: TRBV2; j_call: TRBJ1-1; clone_size: NA; d_call: NA; cdr3_nt: TGTGCCAGCAGCCCGGGACGGATGAACACTGAAGCTTTCTTT; cdr3_aa: CASSPGRMNTEAFF
v_call: TRBV5-1; j_call: TRBJ2-2; clone_size: NA; d_call: NA; cdr3_nt: TGCGCCAGCAGCTTGTCCCTAGTGGAGCTGTTTTTT; cdr3_aa: CASSLSLVELFF
v_call: TRBV28; j_call: TRBJ1-1; clone_size: NA; d_call: NA; cdr3_nt: TGTGCCAGCAGTTCCTCCGACAGGATTGAAGCTTTCTTT; cdr3_aa: CASSSSDRIEAFF
v_call: TRBV19; j_call: TRBJ1-1; clone_size: NA; d_call: NA; cdr3_nt: TGTGCCAGTAGTCCAGAGGGGGGGGTTACTGAAGCTTTCTTT; cdr3_aa: CASSPEGGVTEAFF
v_call: TRBV2; j_call: TRBJ2-7; clone_size: NA; d_call: NA; cdr3_nt: TGTGCCAGCAGTGAAGTACTAGACCAAACCTACGAGCAGTACTTC; cdr3_aa: CASSEVLDQTYEQYF
v_call: TRBV7-2; j_call: TRBJ2-7; clone_size: NA; d_call: NA; cdr3_nt: TGTGCCAGCAGCCCAGCCCGGGGGTCCTACGAGCAGTACTTC; cdr3_aa: CASSPARGSYEQYF
v_call: TRBV9; j_call: TRBJ1-3; clone_size: NA; d_call: TRBD1; cdr3_nt: TGTGCCAGCAGCGTCTCTACAGGGGGTGGAAACACCATATATTTT; cdr3_aa: CASSVSTGGGNTIYF
v_call: TRBV28; j_call: TRBJ1-1; clone_size: NA; d_call: TRBD1; cdr3_nt: TGTGCCAGCAGTTCAATCGGACAGGGGTCGCTTTCGTCGTTCTTT; cdr3_aa: CASSSIGQGSLSSFF
v_call: TRBV19; j_call: TRBJ1-1; clone_size: NA; d_call: NA; cdr3_nt: TGTGCCAGTAGTATTCGGGCACTAAGAAAGGCTTTCTTT; cdr3_aa: CASSIRALRKAFF
v_call: TRBV19; j_call: TRBJ2-7; clone_size: NA; d_call: NA; cdr3_nt: TGTGCCAGTAGTATAGGTTACACCTACGAGCAGTACTTC; cdr3_aa: CASSIGYTYEQYF
v_call: TRBV7-9; j_call: TRBJ1-1; clone_size: NA; d_call: NA; cdr3_nt: TGTGCCAGCAGCCCCGGGCCCCAGTCGAACACTGAAGCTTTCTTT; cdr3_aa: CASSPGPQSNTEAFF
v_call: TRBV5-1; j_call: TRBJ2-7; clone_size: NA; d_call: NA; cdr3_nt: TGCGCCAGCAGCCTTGGACCGGCCACCGACGAGCAGTACTTC; cdr3_aa: CASSLGPATDEQYF
v_call: TRBV19; j_call: TRBJ2-7; clone_size: NA; d_call: TRBD1; cdr3_nt: TGCGCTCCCCGAGGGTCCCCCCAGGGGGCAGGAGGGACCTACGAGCAGTACTTC; cdr3_aa: CAPRGSPQGAGGTYEQYF
v_call: TRBV10-2; j_call: TRBJ2-3; clone_size: NA; d_call: TRBD1; cdr3_nt: TGCGCCAGCAGTGAGTCGAAGGGGACAGGGGGCACGGATACGCAGTATTTT; cdr3_aa: CASSESKGTGGTDTQYF
v_call: TRBV6-1; j_call: TRBJ2-5; clone_size: NA; d_call: TRBD1; cdr3_nt: TGTGCCGCGGACAGGGGGCTCGGTGAGACCCAGTACTTC; cdr3_aa: CAADRGLGETQYF
v_call: TRBV5-1; j_call: TRBJ1-6; clone_size: NA; d_call: TRBD1; cdr3_nt: TGCGCCAGCAGCCTAGGAGGACAGGGCAGATCACCCCTCCACTTT; cdr3_aa: CASSLGGQGRSPLHF
v_call: TRBV7-2; j_call: TRBJ1-1; clone_size: NA; d_call: NA; cdr3_nt: TGTGCCAGCAGCTTAAACGGACCAGAAGCTTTCTTT; cdr3_aa: CASSLNGPEAFF
v_call: TRBV10-3; j_call: TRBJ1-1; clone_size: NA; d_call: NA; cdr3_nt: TGTGCCATCAGTGAGGGGTTGAACACTGAAGCTTTCTTT; cdr3_aa: CAISEGLNTEAFF
v_call: TRBV11-3; j_call: TRBJ2-7; clone_size: NA; d_call: TRBD1; cdr3_nt: TGTGCCAGCAGCTTAGAACAGGGGTACGAGCAGTACTTC; cdr3_aa: CASSLEQGYEQYF
v_call: TRBV27; j_call: TRBJ2-1; clone_size: NA; d_call: NA; cdr3_nt: TGTGCCAGCAGTTCCCCCGGCGGAGGGTGGTACAATGAGCAGTTCTTC; cdr3_aa: CASSSPGGGWYNEQFF
v_call: TRBV5-1; j_call: TRBJ2-3; clone_size: few; d_call: NA; cdr3_nt: TGCGCCAGCCGCGGCAGGGCCTCTAGCACAGATACGCAGTATTTT; cdr3_aa: CASRGRASSTDTQYF
v_call: TRBV27; j_call: TRBJ2-6; clone_size: NA; d_call: NA; cdr3_nt: TGTGCCAGCAGTCTCATCAGCCCCGGGGCCAACGTCCTGACTTTC; cdr3_aa: CASSLISPGANVLTF
v_call: TRBV5-1; j_call: TRBJ2-7; clone_size: NA; d_call: NA; cdr3_nt: TGCGCCAGCAGTCAAGACGCCGGGACGACCTACGAGCAGTACTTC; cdr3_aa: CASSQDAGTTYEQYF
v_call: TRBV29-1; j_call: TRBJ2-7; clone_size: NA; d_call: NA; cdr3_nt: TGCAGCGTCATTAGCGTAGGAGGTAACGAGCAGTACTTC; cdr3_aa: CSVISVGGNEQYF
v_call: TRBV28; j_call: TRBJ1-2; clone_size: few; d_call: NA; cdr3_nt: TGTGCCAGTATGTCCCCCCCGGCTTCCGACTATGGCTACACCTTC; cdr3_aa: CASMSPPASDYGYTF
v_call: TRBV7-6; j_call: TRBJ2-1; clone_size: NA; d_call: NA; cdr3_nt: TGTGCCAGCAGCCTATCGGGGGTAGCGGTCAATGAGCAGTTCTTC; cdr3_aa: CASSLSGVAVNEQFF
v_call: TRBV19; j_call: TRBJ2-5; clone_size: NA; d_call: TRBD1; cdr3_nt: TGTGCCAGTAGTATCCACAGGGGCGAAGAGACCCAGTACTTC; cdr3_aa: CASSIHRGEETQYF
v_call: TRBV27; j_call: TRBJ2-2; clone_size: NA; d_call: NA; cdr3_nt: TGTGCCAGCAGTTTATCACTGGTAGGAGGCCTGGAGCTGTTTTTT; cdr3_aa: CASSLSLVGGLELFF
v_call: TRBV5-4; j_call: TRBJ2-7; clone_size: NA; d_call: NA; cdr3_nt: TGTGCCAGCAGCGGGGGTGGGCAGACCTCCTACGAGCAGTACTTC; cdr3_aa: CASSGGGQTSYEQYF
v_call: TRBV11-2; j_call: TRBJ1-1; clone_size: NA; d_call: TRBD1; cdr3_nt: TGTGCCAGCAGCTTAGCAGGGTTCCTTGACAGGGATAGCACTGAAGCTTTCTTT; cdr3_aa: CASSLAGFLDRDSTEAFF
v_call: TRBV19; j_call: TRBJ2-5; clone_size: once; d_call: TRBD2; cdr3_nt: TGTGCCAGTAGTCGGGCGGGAGTACGGGAGACCCAGTACTTC; cdr3_aa: CASSRAGVRETQYF
v_call: TRBV6-5; j_call: TRBJ1-1; clone_size: NA; d_call: TRBD1; cdr3_nt: TGTGCCAGCAGTCGACAGGGGCGGAACACTGAAGCTTTCTTT; cdr3_aa: CASSRQGRNTEAFF
v_call: TRBV28; j_call: TRBJ1-1; clone_size: NA; d_call: TRBD1; cdr3_nt: TGTGCCAGCGAAAATCCCTCAGGGGGGGGCACTGAAGCTTTCTTT; cdr3_aa: CASENPSGGGTEAFF
v_call: TRBV28; j_call: TRBJ2-7; clone_size: NA; d_call: NA; cdr3_nt: TGTGCCAGCAGTTTAGAAGGTCAGGGGACCTACGAGCAGTACTTC; cdr3_aa: CASSLEGQGTYEQYF
v_call: TRBV7-9; j_call: TRBJ1-1; clone_size: few; d_call: NA; cdr3_nt: TGTGCCAGCAGCCCCCCCGGGACAAGGAACACTGAAGCTTTCTTT; cdr3_aa: CASSPPGTRNTEAFF
v_call: TRBV30; j_call: TRBJ2-3; clone_size: NA; d_call: TRBD2; cdr3_nt: TGTGCCTGGAGTGCTCGGGGACTAGGTGGCACAGATACGCAGTATTTT; cdr3_aa: CAWSARGLGGTDTQYF
v_call: TRBV13; j_call: TRBJ2-7; clone_size: NA; d_call: NA; cdr3_nt: TGTGCCAGCAGCTTAGAGGGGTCGGCGGGGCAGTACTTC; cdr3_aa: CASSLEGSAGQYF
v_call: TRBV5-1; j_call: TRBJ1-2; clone_size: once; d_call: TRBD1; cdr3_nt: TGCGCCAGCAGCTTGGATGCAGGGGGCTTTACTATGTGGGGCTACACCTTC; cdr3_aa: CASSLDAGGFTMWGYTF
v_call: TRBV28; j_call: TRBJ1-4; clone_size: NA; d_call: NA; cdr3_nt: TGTGCCAGCAGTGCCGGGACACACACTAATGAAAAACTGTTTTTT; cdr3_aa: CASSAGTHTNEKLFF